This paragraph covers one T cell receptor beta chain sequence. Its specificity is unknown. These data come from a study of vaccination effects on CD4 cells after COVID-19. The table came from immunoSEQ multiplex PCR; TCRdb's copy has only in-frame clones and leaves some out. Altogether around 53,000 clones are present, about four fifths being singletons, with the ten largest covering approximately 5.4%. The CDR3 spans 16 residues. Trimming took 2 bases from V and 0 from J, leaving 13 bases between them. Germline CDR1 and CDR2: KGHSH and LQKENI. Subsequent to a culture period of around eleven days, CD4+ T cells were isolated. The person was diagnosed with PCR-confirmed SARS-CoV-2 infection between March and December 2020. Participants got two doses of BNT162b2 or mRNA-1273 vaccine.

The sample in question was CD4+ T cells from PBMCs cultured without peptide, obtained after COVID-19 vaccination. The chain has TRBV18 and TRBJ1-2; TRBD1 might be the D (5 bases). This TCR derives from a human donor who had a prior SARS-CoV-2 infection. The CDR3 coding sequence is TGTGCCAGCTCACCAGATCGACAGCTAGCTAACTATGGCTACACCTTC. Translating gives CASSPDRQLANYGYTF. The variable domain in full, completed from reference TRBV18 and TRBJ1-2, reads NAGVMQNPRHLVRRRGQEARLRCSPMKGHSHVYWYRQLPEEGLKFMVYLQKENIIDESGMPKERFSAEFPKEGPSILRIQQVVRGDSAAYFCASSPDRQLANYGYTFGSGTRLTVV.